This TCR beta chain was identified in a study of blood T cell repertoires in COVID-19. Across the whole study: T cells, B-cell-depleted T cells, or PBMCs provided the cDNA or gDNA that served as material.

Per the germline V gene, CDR1 is MNHNS and CDR2 is SASEGT. The V gene end was trimmed by 2 bases and the J gene end by 4 bases; junction bases not matched to a gene: 6. The CDR3 runs 17 residues. The authors' processing: Scientists estimated how many nucleated cells there were by amplifying reference gene primers. Sequenced by immunoSEQ multiplex PCR; TCRdb stores in-frame clones only, minus some. For V, J and clone size, that table is used; D and trimming come from the DNA. The sample lists 150,000 to 180,000 clones; around 83% were seen once. Seattle's enrolled individuals joined amid active infection and were then monitored longitudinally.

This sequence joins TRBV6-1 and TRBJ2-6, with TRBD2 identical over 9 bases. What was sequenced was peripheral blood. This sequence was found in a woman aged 55-69 years with COVID-19, enrolled during active disease. For the CDR3, the DNA is TGTGCCAGCAGTGAACGCGGGAGGGCCGCAGGGGCCAACGTCCTGACTTTC. Its protein product is CASSERGRAAGANVLTF.